This T cell receptor (beta chain) was sequenced for a study of tumor-infiltrating lymphocytes in primary liver carcinoma. Scientists recovered RNA and DNA together from around 20-30 mg of unsorted bulk tissue. The germline V and J ends were trimmed by 5 bases and 4 bases, with 9 bases remaining between them. CDR1 is SGHVS and CDR2 is FQNEAQ in the germline V gene. The CDR3 has 13 residues. Priming with a constant-region primer yielded TCR beta cDNA from about 500 ng total RNA. ARM-PCR, slightly modified, supplied the TCR beta libraries through three nested multiplex PCR rounds. The two initial PCR rounds, approximately 10 cycles each, used TRBV1-TRBV30 forward and C-beta reverse primers. TCRdb fed the multiplex PCR reads into MiXCR, producing one record per CDR3 protein. The sample contains more than 100,000 distinct CDR3 sequences, about 59% of which appear only once.

The chain employs TRBV7-8 and TRBJ1-5; possibly TRBD1 for D (5 bases). The sequence came from a woman aged 55-70 years with primary liver carcinoma and hepatitis B virus infection. Sequenced input: liver tumor tissue from sampling region 1. As for subset: tumor region T1, superior pole. The CDR3 here is CASSRYRNQPQHF. The CDR3 bases are TGTGCCAGCAGCCGTTACAGGAATCAGCCCCAGCATTTT. Supplemented by reference TRBV7-8 and TRBJ1-5, the full variable domain reads GAGVSQSPRYKVAKRGQDVALRCDPISGHVSLFWYQQALGQGPEFLTYFQNEAQLDKSGLPSDRFFAERPEGSVSTLKIQRTQQEDSAVYLCASSRYRNQPQHFGDGTRLSIL.